Shown below are 26 T cell receptor beta chains from a single sample sequenced in a study of siplizumab effects on memory and regulatory T cells. TCRdb keeps only in-frame clones here, not all; method: immunoSEQ multiplex PCR. This table holds about 40,000 clones, 89% found once. Input material: naive CD4+ T cells sorted from blood. Receptors originate from a human donor in good health.

The CDR3 DNA is TGTGCCAGCAGCAGGATAACAGGGGCGACAGATACGCAGTATTTT. This codes for CASSRITGATDTQYF. The rearrangement joins TRBV5-6 to TRBJ2-3; 7 nucleotides agree with TRBD1. This CDR3 is 15 amino acids long. J gave up 3 bases and V 4 bases, and 8 bases lay outside the gene matches. Germline CDR1 reads SGHDT; CDR2 reads YYEEEE.

J is TRBJ1-4 and V is TRBV19, with TRBD1 matching over 8 bases. This CDR3 spans 15 amino acids. V shed 6 bases and J 1 base; nucleotides not matched to a gene: 4. Germline values: CDR1 LNHDA, CDR2 SQIVND (reference sequence). Written as DNA, the CDR3 is TGTGCCAGTAGCGCGACAGGGGAAACTAATGAAAAACTGTTTTTT. It codes for CASSATGETNEKLFF. The variable domain in full, with the rest retrieved from reference TRBV19 and TRBJ1-4, is DGGITQSPKYLFRKEGQNVTLSCEQNLNHDAMYWYRQDPGQGLRLIYYSQIVNDFQKGDIAEGYSVSREKKESFPLTVTSAQKNPTAFYLCASSATGETNEKLFFGSGTQLSVL.

The rearrangement uses TRBV19 and TRBJ1-1; tentative D call: TRBD1 (6 bases). V was trimmed by 2 bases and J by 1 base, leaving 11 bases between them. The germline V gene encodes CDR1 LNHDA and CDR2 SQIVND (reference sequence). CDR3 size: 15 residues. The CDR3: CASSILGRGNTEAFF. The CDR3 nucleotides are TGTGCCAGTAGTATATTGGGCAGGGGGAACACTGAAGCTTTCTTT.

The chain recombines TRBV5-1 with TRBJ2-2, with D hard to call. Germline assignment: CDR1 SGHRS and CDR2 YFSETQ. Trimming shortened V by 2 bases and J by 3 bases, and 5 bases separated the two germline ends. This CDR3 contains 13 residues. For the CDR3, the DNA is TGCGCCAGCAGCTTAGGTTACACCGGGGAGCTGTTTTTT. Amino acid sequence: CASSLGYTGELFF.

This chain links TRBV9 with TRBJ2-5, with D perhaps TRBD1 or TRBD2 (6 bases each). The DNA end is more similar to TRBJ2-7, so the J call may be wrong. The germline gives CDR1 SGDLS, CDR2 YYNGEE. CDR3 length: 15 residues. The CDR3: CASSPQGTPAHEQYF. The CDR3 DNA follows: TGTGCCAGCAGCCCCCAGGGGACTCCGGCCCACGAGCAGTACTTC.

The genes are TRBV7-2 and TRBJ2-1, with TRBD2 identical over 12 bases. This CDR3 spans 15 amino acids. Trimming removed 5 bases from V and 4 bases from J; junction bases left unmatched: 3. Germline V CDR1 and CDR2: SGHTA, FQGNSA. DNA of the CDR3: TGTGCCAGCAGCAGACTAGCGGGAGCATACAATGAGCAGTTCTTC. Amino acid sequence: CASSRLAGAYNEQFF. The complete variable domain, with remaining parts taken from reference TRBV7-2 and TRBJ2-1, reads GAGVSQSPSNKVTEKGKDVELRCDPISGHTALYWYRQSLGQGLEFLIYFQGNSAPDKSGLPSDRFSAERTGGSVSTLTIQRTQQEDSAVYLCASSRLAGAYNEQFFGPGTRLTVL.

The chain couples TRBV5-6 to TRBJ2-1; a weak D match, TRBD2 (5 bases). Germline CDR1 is SGHDT and CDR2 is YYEEEE. V lost 5 bases to trimming and J lost 0 bases, with 12 bases between them. The CDR3 length is 15 residues. The CDR3 DNA reads TGTGCCAGCAGGGAGAGCGGTAGCTCCTACAATGAGCAGTTCTTC. Amino acids: CASRESGSSYNEQFF.

This clone was counted once. This chain links TRBV5-8 with TRBJ1-5; 9 positions agree with TRBD1. The CDR3 runs 15 residues. J gave up 5 bases and V 2 bases, and 5 bases lay outside the gene matches. Per the germline V gene, CDR1 is SGHTS and CDR2 is YDEGEE. The CDR3 coding sequence is TGTGCCAGCAGCTTTAACAGGGGGCCGGATCAGCCCCAGCATTTT. This codes for CASSFNRGPDQPQHF.

The chain links TRBV13 to TRBJ1-1, with D perhaps matching TRBD1 (5 bases). Trimming took off 3 bases at V and 1 base at J, with 9 bases between the two ends. CDR1 is PRHDT and CDR2 is FYEKMQ in the germline V gene (reference sequence). CDR3 length: 14 residues. The CDR3 protein is CASSLGRANTEAFF. The CDR3, as DNA: TGTGCCAGCAGCTTGGGCAGGGCGAACACTGAAGCTTTCTTT.

The rearrangement joins TRBV7-9 to TRBJ2-3; 10 positions agree with TRBD2. Looked up from germline, CDR1 is SEHNR and CDR2 is FQNEAQ (reference sequence). V was clipped by 0 bases and J by 2 bases; unmatched bases: 2. The CDR3 runs to 16 residues. CDR3 sequence reads: CASSLALAGATDTQYF. CDR3 nucleotide sequence: TGTGCCAGCAGCTTAGCTCTAGCGGGAGCCACAGATACGCAGTATTTT.

This sequence joins TRBV9 and TRBJ2-2; TRBD2 aligns across 9 bases. Germline-derived CDR1 and CDR2 are SGDLS and YYNGEE. With 4 bases clipped from V and 2 bases from J, the junction kept 6 bases outside the gene matches. The CDR3 has 16 residues. The CDR3 sequence is CASSKTSGQNTGELFF. The DNA for the CDR3 is TGTGCCAGCAGCAAAACTAGCGGGCAAAACACCGGGGAGCTGTTTTTT.

The chain has TRBV19 and TRBJ1-2; the D gene is possibly TRBD1 (5 bases). Per the germline V gene, CDR1 is LNHDA and CDR2 is SQIVND (reference sequence). Trimming removed 3 bases from V and 4 bases from J, with 12 bases in between. This CDR3 comprises 14 residues. CDR3: CASSIRGSGYGYTF. CDR3 sequence (DNA): TGTGCCAGTAGTATCCGGGGGTCAGGCTATGGCTACACCTTC.

The chain couples TRBV6-5 to TRBJ2-7, with a possible D match to TRBD2 (5 bases). This CDR3 contains 13 residues. CDR1 MNHEY and CDR2 SVGAGI come from the germline V gene. The V end was cut by 6 bases, the J end by 2 bases, with 11 bases between. The CDR3 nucleotides read TGTGCCAGCAGCCAGACTATTCCCTACGAGCAGTACTTC. As protein: CASSQTIPYEQYF.

The rearrangement joins TRBV19 to TRBJ2-1, with 9 positions matching TRBD2. The CDR3 runs to 15 residues. The V gene's germline CDR1 is LNHDA and CDR2 SQIVND (reference sequence). V lost 7 bases to trimming and J lost 8 bases; unmatched junction nucleotides: 12. As DNA, the CDR3 is TGTGCCAGTAAACCGATAGGTAGCGGGAGAGATGAGCAGTTCTTC. The encoded protein is CASKPIGSGRDEQFF.

The chain links TRBV19 to TRBJ1-6, with D possibly matching TRBD1 (6 bases). Germline V lookup: CDR1 LNHDA, CDR2 SQIVND (reference sequence). V was cut by 1 base and J by 7 bases, with 17 bases left in between. The CDR3 spans 17 residues. This CDR3 is CASSIGFFRDTNSPLHF. The CDR3 DNA sequence: TGTGCCAGTAGTATAGGGTTCTTCCGGGACACAAATTCACCCCTCCACTTT.

The gene calls are TRBV5-8 and TRBJ2-7; 7 bases match TRBD2. The ends lost 3 bases at V and 2 bases at J; junction bases unmatched: 5. The length of the CDR3 is 14 residues. Germline V lookup: CDR1 SGHTS, CDR2 YDEGEE. CDR3 coding DNA: TGTGCCAGCAGCTCCGGGACTATGGCCTACGAGCAGTACTTC. Translating gives CASSSGTMAYEQYF.

The V call is TRBV11-2, the J call TRBJ2-5, with D perhaps matching TRBD1 (5 bases). From germline, CDR1 is SGHAT and CDR2 FQNNGV. This CDR3 spans 18 amino acids. V shed 5 bases and J shed 1 base, with 23 bases lying between them. The CDR3 loop reads CASSPTSLTPGFQETQYF. CDR3 nucleotide sequence: TGTGCCAGCAGCCCAACGTCCCTAACCCCAGGGTTCCAAGAGACCCAGTACTTC. Together with reference TRBV11-2 and TRBJ2-5, the CDR3 gives the full variable domain: EAGVAQSPRYKIIEKRQSVAFWCNPISGHATLYWYQQILGQGPKLLIQFQNNGVVDDSQLPKDRFSAERLKGVDSTLKIQPAKLEDSAVYLCASSPTSLTPGFQETQYFGPGTRLLVL.

J is TRBJ2-5 and V is TRBV5-6; 14 bases line up with TRBD2. V was pared by 1 base and J by 6 bases, with 11 bases of the junction left unmatched. The CDR3 consists of 18 residues. Looked up from germline, CDR1 is SGHDT and CDR2 is YYEEEE. The DNA for the CDR3 is TGTGCCAGCAGCTTGTCTTCCCCCGGGACTAGCGGGAGAAAGACCCAGTACTTC. Translated, it gives CASSLSSPGTSGRKTQYF.

V is TRBV12-2 and J is TRBJ1-5; the listed D gene, TRBD1, was not tested against the DNA. TRBV12-2 is labeled a pseudogene. The CDR3 runs 16 residues. The CDR3 region has the DNA TGTGCAAGTCGCATCGAACGGACAGGGGGCAATCAGCCCCAGCATTTT. Translating gives CASRIERTGGNQPQHF.

This rearrangement joins TRBV4-2 to TRBJ2-7; a possible D gene is TRBD2 (6 bases). Trimming removed 3 bases at V and 3 bases at J, with 9 bases between. The CDR3 consists of 13 residues. The germline gives CDR1 LGHNA, CDR2 YNFKEQ. CDR3 in DNA: TGTGCCAGCAGCCAGGGAGGCCGCTACGAGCAGTACTTC. Translation gives CASSQGGRYEQYF.

The V and J genes are TRBV4-1 and TRBJ2-5; the match to TRBD2 covers 13 bases. Germline trimming cut 4 bases from V and 5 bases from J; bases unmatched to any gene: 7. CDR1 is MGHRA and CDR2 is YSYEKL in the germline V gene. This CDR3 comprises 16 residues. In nucleotides, the CDR3 is TGCGCCAGCAGCCGCCCGGGACTAGCGGGGAGGGAGACCCAGTACTTC. The encoded protein is CASSRPGLAGRETQYF.

The table lists this clone with a count of one. The chain links TRBV29-1 to TRBJ1-1; 7 bases match TRBD1. The CDR3 is 14 residues long. The germline V gene has CDR1 SQVTM and CDR2 ANQGSEA. V dropped 4 bases and J dropped 0; count of bases not matched to a gene: 5. The chain's CDR3 is CSVVGQRMNTEAFF. The CDR3, as DNA: TGCAGCGTTGTGGGACAGAGAATGAACACTGAAGCTTTCTTT.

This rearrangement joins TRBV30 to TRBJ2-5, with TRBD2 identical over 7 bases. Germline V lookup: CDR1 GTSNPN, CDR2 SVGIG (reference sequence). The CDR3 covers 15 residues. J was trimmed by 7 bases and V by 3 bases; bases with no gene match: 14. The CDR3 region is CAWSGRGSNLGTQYF. The CDR3 nucleotides read TGTGCCTGGAGCGGTCGCGGGAGTAATTTGGGGACCCAGTACTTC.

DNA of the CDR3: TGTGCCATCAGTGAACCAGGAGGCACAGATACGCAGTATTTT. Translating it yields CAISEPGGTDTQYF. The chain employs TRBV10-3 and TRBJ2-3; D is unclear. The germline V and J ends were trimmed by 3 bases and 1 base, with 8 bases remaining between them. The V gene's germline CDR1 is ENHRY and CDR2 SYGVKD. This CDR3 contains 14 residues.

The V call is TRBV5-1, the J call TRBJ2-5, with D unresolved. Germline assignment: CDR1 SGHRS and CDR2 YFSETQ. Deletions cut 1 base from V and 1 base from J, with 11 bases between. CDR3 length: 15 residues. In nucleotides, the CDR3 is TGCGCCAGCAGCTTGTTCCCAGGAGTCCAAGAGACCCAGTACTTC. Amino acids: CASSLFPGVQETQYF. The full variable domain, in which reference TRBV5-1 and TRBJ2-5 provide the parts outside the CDR3, is KAGVTQTPRYLIKTRGQQVTLSCSPISGHRSVSWYQQTPGQGLQFLFEYFSETQRNKGNFPGRFSGRQFSNSRSEMNVSTLELGDSALYLCASSLFPGVQETQYFGPGTRLLVL.

This clone was picked up one time. J is TRBJ1-2 and V is TRBV6-5; D is uncertain. CDR1 is MNHEY and CDR2 is SVGAGI in the germline V gene. Trimming took 6 bases from V and 1 from J, leaving 9 bases between them. The CDR3 length is 13 residues. In nucleotides, the CDR3 is TGTGCCAGCAGCGGAGGGCTTAACTATGGCTACACCTTC. Its protein product is CASSGGLNYGYTF.